These T cell receptor beta chains were read from a single sample in a study of shared clonotypes between healthy human individuals. The method was immunoSEQ multiplex PCR; TCRdb's version includes in-frame clones alone and lacks a portion of them. The repertoire consists of hundreds of thousands of clones, with around 73% occurring once and the leading ten covering around 1.8%. The sequenced material came from memory CD4+ T cells sorted from blood. Every receptor here comes from a woman in her twenties or thirties in good health. Each CDR3 is given with its conserved first and last residue. The D gene is left open where the match is weak. The size of a clone is reported for some rows only, either as once, few or many, or as a class for expanded clones.

clone_size	d_call	v_call	j_call	cdr3_aa	cdr3_nt
NA	NA	TRBV27	TRBJ2-1	CASATRSDSYNEQFF	TGTGCCAGCGCAACACGAAGCGACTCCTACAATGAGCAGTTCTTC
NA	TRBD2	TRBV11-2	TRBJ2-1	CASSLDGTRTYYEQFF	TGTGCCAGCAGCTTAGATGGGACTAGAACCTATTATGAGCAGTTCTTC
NA	NA	TRBV7-9	TRBJ2-7	CASSPEVLPYEQYF	TGTGCCAGCAGCCCAGAGGTCCTACCTTACGAGCAGTACTTC
NA	TRBD1	TRBV4-1	TRBJ1-1	CASSLPTGTAGNTEAFF	TGCGCCAGCAGCCTACCGACCGGGACAGCCGGGAACACTGAAGCTTTCTTT
NA	NA	TRBV6-1	TRBJ2-4	CASTYGQAKNIQYF	TGTGCCAGCACGTACGGACAAGCCAAAAACATTCAGTACTTC
NA	NA	TRBV6-5	TRBJ2-7	CASSYSEGSGSYEQYF	TGTGCCAGCAGTTACTCGGAGGGGTCCGGTTCCTACGAGCAGTACTTC
NA	TRBD1	TRBV9	TRBJ1-3	CASSNRGRSGNTIYF	TGTGCCAGCAGCAACAGGGGGCGGTCTGGAAACACCATATATTTT
NA	NA	TRBV5-8	TRBJ1-1	CASSPFRGRRTEAFF	TGTGCCAGCAGCCCCTTCAGGGGCCGGCGTACTGAAGCTTTCTTT
NA	TRBD2	TRBV5-1	TRBJ2-3	CASSGTSGSGTDTQYF	TGCGCCAGCAGCGGGACTAGCGGGAGTGGTACAGATACGCAGTATTTT
few	NA	TRBV5-1	TRBJ2-1	CASSPDSALYNEQFF	TGCGCCAGCAGCCCGGACAGCGCACTCTACAATGAGCAGTTCTTC
NA	NA	TRBV5-1	TRBJ1-1	CASSRDGLMNTEAFF	TGCGCCAGCAGTAGAGACGGATTAATGAACACTGAAGCTTTCTTT
NA	NA	TRBV28	TRBJ1-3	CASSWGSQILSGNTIYF	TGTGCCAGCAGTTGGGGAAGCCAGATACTCTCTGGAAACACCATATATTTT
NA	TRBD2	TRBV5-1	TRBJ2-1	CASSPPFSGNPNEQFF	TGCGCCAGCAGCCCCCCCTTTAGCGGGAACCCCAATGAGCAGTTCTTC
NA	NA	TRBV4-1	TRBJ1-1	CASSQDSWGVTAFF	TGCGCCAGCAGCCAAGATTCGTGGGGTGTCACGGCTTTCTTT
NA	NA	TRBV15	TRBJ1-1	CATSRVGSTEAFF	TGTGCCACCAGCAGAGTGGGGAGTACTGAAGCTTTCTTT
few	NA	TRBV7-3	TRBJ1-1	CASSLSGGTEAFF	TGTGCCAGCAGCTTAAGTGGGGGCACTGAAGCTTTCTTT
once	NA	TRBV19	TRBJ1-4	CASSKITTNEKLFF	TGTGCCAGTAGCAAAATTACAACTAATGAAAAACTGTTTTTT
NA	TRBD2	TRBV2	TRBJ2-1	CASSVTSGHEQFF	TGTGCCAGCAGTGTTACTAGCGGCCATGAGCAGTTCTTC
NA	NA	TRBV28	TRBJ2-7	CASSQHDRAYEQYF	TGTGCCAGCAGCCAGCACGACAGAGCCTACGAGCAGTACTTC
NA	NA	TRBV5-4	TRBJ1-2	CASSSDVRLYGYTF	TGTGCCAGCAGCTCTGACGTGAGACTTTATGGCTACACCTTC
NA	TRBD2	TRBV5-1	TRBJ2-1	CASSLTSGTYNEQFF	TGCGCCAGCAGCTTAACTAGCGGAACCTACAATGAGCAGTTCTTC
few	NA	TRBV19	TRBJ1-5	CASSNFYNQPQHF	TGTGCCAGTAGTAACTTCTACAATCAGCCCCAGCATTTT
NA	NA	TRBV30	TRBJ1-3	CAWSEGYSGNTIYF	TGTGCCTGGAGTGAGGGATACTCTGGAAACACCATATATTTT
NA	TRBD2	TRBV18	TRBJ2-1	CASSPGLAGDNEQFF	TGTGCCAGCTCACCGGGACTAGCGGGGGACAATGAGCAGTTCTTC
NA	NA	TRBV5-1	TRBJ2-7	CASSQDTEQYF	TGCGCCAGCAGCCAGGATACTGAGCAGTACTTC
NA	NA	TRBV25-1	TRBJ2-7	CASSDPGGPRAEQYF	TGTGCCAGCAGTGATCCCGGAGGGCCGCGAGCCGAGCAGTACTTC